A selection of T cell receptor beta chains follows, all from one sample in a study of shared clonotypes between healthy human individuals. Repertoires were generated with immunoSEQ multiplex PCR, while TCRdb's copy carries only in-frame clones and drops some. The data show millions of clones, about 95% seen once. Sequencing was performed on naive CD8+ T cells sorted from blood. The receptors shown here come from a man between 18 and 35 years old in good health. Both conserved end residues are part of each CDR3. Fields, in order: V gene, D gene, clone size, J gene, CDR3 protein, CDR3 DNA. A D gene is named only where the DNA matches it firmly. Clone size is shown for a subset of rows, as once, few, many or a class of expanded clone.

TRBV28	-	few	TRBJ1-4	CASSLADGKLFF	TGTGCCAGCAGTTTAGCCGACGGAAAACTGTTTTTT
TRBV6-5	-	-	TRBJ2-2	CASSYSPGETGELFF	TGTGCCAGCAGTTACTCCCCAGGGGAGACCGGGGAGCTGTTTTTT
TRBV5-1	TRBD2	-	TRBJ2-2	CASSLALAGGAGELFF	TGCGCCAGCAGCTTGGCCCTTGCGGGAGGGGCCGGGGAGCTGTTTTTT
TRBV27	TRBD2	-	TRBJ2-7	CASSSGLANSYEQYF	TGTGCCAGCAGCTCCGGACTAGCGAACTCCTACGAGCAGTACTTC
TRBV11-2	-	-	TRBJ1-2	CASSLSSGSPYYGYTF	TGTGCCAGCAGCTTAAGTTCGGGGTCCCCCTACTATGGCTACACCTTC
TRBV27	TRBD2	-	TRBJ2-3	CATGALAGVSDTQYF	TGTGCCACCGGGGCACTAGCGGGAGTGTCAGATACGCAGTATTTT
TRBV5-1	TRBD1	-	TRBJ1-1	CASSDRDRGDTEAFF	TGCGCCAGCAGCGACCGGGACAGGGGGGACACTGAAGCTTTCTTT
TRBV11-2	-	once	TRBJ1-2	CASSKEDGSVGWHGYTF	TGTGCCAGCAGCAAAGAAGATGGGTCGGTGGGATGGCATGGCTACACCTTC
TRBV9	TRBD2	-	TRBJ2-5	CASSLESGGIVFAETQYF	TGTGCCAGCAGCCTCGAGAGCGGGGGCATCGTCTTTGCAGAGACCCAGTACTTC
TRBV7-9	TRBD2	-	TRBJ2-2	CASSLIAAGEVTGELFF	TGTGCCAGCAGCTTAATCGCGGCGGGAGAGGTCACCGGGGAGCTGTTTTTT
TRBV11-2	-	few	TRBJ2-2	CASSPSSTGELFF	TGTGCCAGCAGCCCATCTTCCACCGGGGAGCTGTTTTTT
TRBV27	TRBD2	-	TRBJ2-7	CASSLSSGSPVEQYF	TGTGCCAGCAGTTTATCTAGCGGGAGCCCGGTCGAGCAGTACTTC
TRBV9	-	once	TRBJ1-5	CASSGTPGDQPQHF	TGTGCCAGCAGCGGGACCCCCGGGGATCAGCCCCAGCATTTT
TRBV6-5	-	-	TRBJ1-1	CASSYSSRFTEAFF	TGTGCCAGCAGTTACTCGAGTCGTTTCACTGAAGCTTTCTTT
TRBV6-6	-	-	TRBJ1-5	CASSYEGQGGQPQHF	TGTGCCAGCAGTTACGAGGGGCAGGGTGGGCAGCCCCAGCATTTT
TRBV19	TRBD1	-	TRBJ2-1	CASSVDRDPYNEQFF	TGTGCCAGTAGTGTCGACAGGGACCCCTACAATGAGCAGTTCTTC
TRBV7-9	-	-	TRBJ2-2	CASTLDLAGELFF	TGTGCCAGCACCTTAGATCTAGCCGGGGAGCTGTTTTTT
TRBV7-9	TRBD2	-	TRBJ2-7	CATTGLEYEQYF	TGTGCCACCACCGGACTAGAGTACGAGCAGTACTTC
TRBV7-9	-	-	TRBJ2-7	CASSLARSDEQYF	TGTGCCAGCAGCTTGGCTAGGTCTGACGAGCAGTACTTC
TRBV27	-	-	TRBJ2-7	CASSSTVYEQYF	TGTGCCAGCAGTTCGACAGTATACGAGCAGTACTTC
TRBV28	TRBD1	-	TRBJ2-7	CASRPDPGQASYEQYF	TGTGCCAGCAGGCCCGACCCGGGACAGGCCTCCTACGAGCAGTACTTC
TRBV7-2	-	-	TRBJ2-7	CASSLSGTGRYEQYF	TGTGCCAGCAGCTTATCTGGCACAGGGCGCTACGAGCAGTACTTC
TRBV2	-	-	TRBJ2-1	CASSDGAGAYNEQFF	TGTGCCAGCAGTGACGGAGCGGGTGCCTACAATGAGCAGTTCTTC
TRBV25-1	TRBD1	few	TRBJ1-6	CASSFDRALNSPLHF	TGTGCCAGCAGTTTTGACAGGGCTTTGAATTCACCCCTCCACTTT
TRBV30	-	-	TRBJ1-5	CAWAIEGGPQHF	TGTGCCTGGGCAATAGAGGGAGGGCCCCAGCATTTT
TRBV27	-	-	TRBJ1-5	CASSLSPRSLLGDQPQHF	TGTGCCAGCAGTCTTTCCCCGCGAAGCTTACTCGGAGATCAGCCCCAGCATTTT
TRBV13	-	-	TRBJ2-7	CASRIQGIYEQYF	TGTGCCAGCAGAATCCAGGGAATCTACGAGCAGTACTTC
TRBV11-2	-	-	TRBJ2-7	CASSPVYEQYF	TGTGCCAGCAGCCCAGTTTACGAGCAGTACTTC
TRBV6-5	TRBD2	-	TRBJ2-1	CASSWLAGPNEQFF	TGTGCCAGCAGTTGGCTAGCGGGTCCCAATGAGCAGTTCTTC
TRBV5-1	-	-	TRBJ1-4	CASSWTGTSEEKLFF	TGCGCCAGCAGCTGGACCGGGACAAGTGAGGAAAAACTGTTTTTT
TRBV13	-	-	TRBJ1-1	CASGDGGIMNTEAFF	TGTGCCTCCGGGGATGGGGGAATTATGAACACTGAAGCTTTCTTT
TRBV19	-	few	TRBJ1-1	CASSVTVNTEAFF	TGTGCCAGTAGTGTGACGGTTAACACTGAAGCTTTCTTT
TRBV4-1	-	-	TRBJ2-2	CASSVDSVTGELFF	TGCGCCAGCAGCGTCGACTCCGTAACCGGGGAGCTGTTTTTT
TRBV4-1	-	-	TRBJ1-1	CASSQRKGMNTEAFF	TGCGCCAGCAGCCAAAGGAAAGGGATGAACACTGAAGCTTTCTTT
TRBV4-1	TRBD1	-	TRBJ2-7	CASSLATGGSEQYF	TGCGCCAGCAGCCTAGCGACAGGGGGTAGCGAGCAGTACTTC
TRBV6-1	-	once	TRBJ2-7	CASSEAWYEQYF	TGTGCCAGCAGTGAAGCATGGTACGAGCAGTACTTC
TRBV5-1	-	-	TRBJ2-2	CASSLEGKDDTGELFF	TGCGCCAGCAGCTTGGAGGGGAAAGACGACACCGGGGAGCTGTTTTTT
TRBV7-3	TRBD1	-	TRBJ2-7	CASSPGQGYEQYF	TGTGCCAGCAGCCCGGGACAGGGTTACGAGCAGTACTTC
TRBV7-3	-	-	TRBJ2-2	CASSDTADTGELFF	TGTGCCAGCAGTGACACAGCAGACACCGGGGAGCTGTTTTTT
TRBV5-1	TRBD1	-	TRBJ2-1	CASSLVSDRGGEQFF	TGCGCCAGCAGCTTGGTTTCGGACAGGGGTGGAGAGCAGTTCTTC
TRBV5-4	-	-	TRBJ2-7	CASSLYGELGEQYF	TGTGCCAGCAGCTTGTACGGGGAACTTGGCGAGCAGTACTTC
TRBV5-1	TRBD1	once	TRBJ2-1	CASSDRQGSYNEQFF	TGCGCCAGCAGCGATCGACAGGGCTCCTACAATGAGCAGTTCTTC
TRBV7-2	-	once	TRBJ2-4	CASSLIGWGGLDIQYF	TGTGCCAGCAGCCTCATAGGATGGGGGGGGCTTGACATTCAGTACTTC
TRBV19	-	-	TRBJ1-1	CASSMARNTEAFF	TGTGCCAGTAGTATGGCCAGGAACACTGAAGCTTTCTTT
TRBV30	-	-	TRBJ1-2	CAWTPRGYGYTF	TGTGCCTGGACTCCAAGGGGCTATGGCTACACCTTC
TRBV5-4	-	-	TRBJ1-3	CASSSNRAGDTIYF	TGTGCCAGCAGCTCAAACAGGGCAGGGGACACCATATATTTT
TRBV5-4	-	-	TRBJ2-7	CASSPRAGLMGQYF	TGTGCCAGCAGCCCTCGGGCGGGGTTAATGGGGCAGTACTTC
TRBV13	-	-	TRBJ2-7	CASSFRGGPYEQYF	TGTGCCAGCAGCTTTCGGGGAGGACCCTACGAGCAGTACTTC
TRBV5-1	-	-	TRBJ2-3	CASSLFGDTQYF	TGCGCCAGCAGCTTGTTTGGGGATACGCAGTATTTT
TRBV5-1	TRBD1	-	TRBJ2-7	CATVRDRAFEQYF	TGCGCCACAGTACGGGACAGGGCCTTCGAGCAGTACTTC
TRBV6-1	-	-	TRBJ1-2	CASSGEGQIYGYTF	TGTGCCAGCAGTGGTGAGGGACAAATCTATGGCTACACCTTC
TRBV30	TRBD2	-	TRBJ2-3	CAWSVGGSSTDTQYF	TGTGCCTGGAGTGTAGGCGGGAGTTCGACAGATACGCAGTATTTT
TRBV25-1	-	-	TRBJ1-2	CASSEIGGLDYGYTF	TGTGCCAGCAGTGAAATAGGGGGATTGGACTATGGCTACACCTTC
TRBV6-5	TRBD2	-	TRBJ2-5	CASSRLAEYQETQYF	TGTGCCAGCAGCAGACTAGCGGAGTACCAAGAGACCCAGTACTTC
TRBV19	-	-	TRBJ2-3	CASSNSFRDTQYF	TGTGCCAGTAGTAACTCTTTCAGAGATACGCAGTATTTT
TRBV30	TRBD1	-	TRBJ2-7	CAWSRDRRDEQYF	TGTGCCTGGAGCCGGGACAGACGGGACGAGCAGTACTTC
TRBV19	TRBD2	-	TRBJ2-1	CASSAFSAGDGGQFF	TGTGCCAGTAGTGCCTTCTCCGCGGGAGACGGTGGGCAGTTCTTC